The rows below give T cell receptor beta chains drawn from one sample of a study of shared clonotypes between healthy human individuals. Profiled with immunoSEQ multiplex PCR; TCRdb holds only in-frame clones, not every one. The sample has hundreds of thousands of clones, 85% to 95% seen once. Sequencing input: naive CD8+ T cells sorted from blood. All receptors come from a woman aged 30 to 39 in good health. CDR3s include the opening cysteine and the closing phenylalanine or tryptophan. D genes are given only for firm matches. Size values are once, few and many counts, or a class for expanded clones, and some rows have none.

D gene,V gene,J gene,clone size,CDR3 DNA,CDR3 protein
TRBD2,TRBV19,TRBJ2-2,-,TGTGCCAGTAGTATAGGGGAGGGCAGCGGGGAGCTGTTTTTT,CASSIGEGSGELFF
-,TRBV19,TRBJ1-6,-,TGTGCCAGTAGTATTCAACAGGGACTGGATTCACCCCTCCACTTT,CASSIQQGLDSPLHF
TRBD1,TRBV9,TRBJ2-5,-,TGTGCCAGCAGCGTAGGGGGGACAGGTCAAGAGACCCAGTACTTC,CASSVGGTGQETQYF
-,TRBV4-1,TRBJ2-7,-,TGCGCCAGCAGTGACGCGTACGAGCAGTACTTC,CASSDAYEQYF
-,TRBV15,TRBJ2-2,-,TGTGCCACCAGCAGCCGGACAGTAAACACCGGGGAGCTGTTTTTT,CATSSRTVNTGELFF
-,TRBV6-6,TRBJ2-7,-,TGTGCCAGCAGTCCGGGAGATAGCTACGAGCAGTACTTC,CASSPGDSYEQYF
-,TRBV28,TRBJ1-1,-,TGTGCCGTGGACCAGGCGGGGACTGAAGCTTTCTTT,CAVDQAGTEAFF
-,TRBV19,TRBJ1-1,-,TGTGCCAGTAGCGCAGCGGGGGGGAACACTGAAGCTTTCTTT,CASSAAGGNTEAFF
-,TRBV20-1,TRBJ2-7,-,TGCAGTGCTAGAGTGGGGGCCGAGCAGTACTTC,CSARVGAEQYF
-,TRBV5-6,TRBJ2-7,-,TGTGCCAGCAGCTTGACCGGGGGTCGGGCCCACGAGCAGTACTTC,CASSLTGGRAHEQYF
-,TRBV25-1,TRBJ2-7,once,TGTGCCAGCAGTGTTGGCCACGAGCAGTACTTC,CASSVGHEQYF
-,TRBV7-9,TRBJ2-7,-,TGTGCCAGCAGCCGGGGACTCGCCTACGAGCAGTACTTC,CASSRGLAYEQYF
TRBD1,TRBV28,TRBJ2-7,-,TGTGCCAGCAGTACAGGGGTTAGCTCCTACGAGCAGTACTTC,CASSTGVSSYEQYF
TRBD2,TRBV28,TRBJ2-3,-,TGTGCCAGCAGTTTGGGACTAGCGGGAGTTGGAGATACGCAGTATTTT,CASSLGLAGVGDTQYF
-,TRBV27,TRBJ2-3,-,TGTGCCAGCAGTTTCCCCTCCCGACCAGATACGCAGTATTTT,CASSFPSRPDTQYF
TRBD2,TRBV14,TRBJ2-7,once,TGTGCCAGCAGCCAAGAAACTAGCGGAGCCTGGGAGCAGTACTTC,CASSQETSGAWEQYF
-,TRBV5-1,TRBJ1-1,-,TGCGCCAGCAGCTTGGCCTGGGCTAGACAGGCGAACACTGAAGCTTTCTTT,CASSLAWARQANTEAFF
-,TRBV10-3,TRBJ1-1,-,TGTGCCATCGCTGGGTCCCCAGGGGAAAGCATCGAGAACACTGAAGCTTTCTTT,CAIAGSPGESIENTEAFF
TRBD1,TRBV27,TRBJ1-2,-,TGTGCCAGCAAGACAGGGGCTTCGGGGTATGGCTACACCTTC,CASKTGASGYGYTF
-,TRBV28,TRBJ2-5,-,TGTGCCAGCAGTCCCCGGGGCTTCCAAGAGACCCAGTACTTC,CASSPRGFQETQYF
TRBD1,TRBV28,TRBJ2-7,-,TGTGCCACCGAGACAGGGGGCTACGAGCAGTACTTC,CATETGGYEQYF
-,TRBV28,TRBJ1-2,-,TGTGCCAGCAGTTTCGAGGGAGCTAACTATGGCTACACCTTC,CASSFEGANYGYTF
-,TRBV6-1,TRBJ2-5,-,TGTGCCAGCAGTGAAGCGGAGTGGGCGGGAGAGACCCAGTACTTC,CASSEAEWAGETQYF
TRBD2,TRBV28,TRBJ2-3,-,TGTGCCAGCAGTGGGACTAGCGAGACAGATACGCAGTATTTT,CASSGTSETDTQYF
-,TRBV25-1,TRBJ1-6,-,TGTGCCAGCAGCGGGGCCATAGGGGCACCCCTCCACTTT,CASSGAIGAPLHF
-,TRBV7-6,TRBJ2-1,-,TGTGCCAGCAGCTTCGGGGGCTCCTACAATGAGCAGTTCTTC,CASSFGGSYNEQFF
-,TRBV6-5,TRBJ1-5,once,TGTGCCAGCAGTTACTCACTTATTCAGCCCCAGCATTTT,CASSYSLIQPQHF
-,TRBV5-4,TRBJ1-2,-,TGTGCCAGCGTCTCACAGGACTATGGCTACACCTTC,CASVSQDYGYTF
-,TRBV7-9,TRBJ2-3,-,TGTGCCAGCAGCTTAGCGGTGGCAGGGGATTGGACAGATACGCAGTATTTT,CASSLAVAGDWTDTQYF
-,TRBV28,TRBJ2-5,-,TGTGCCAGCCTTCGGAGGGGGGCAGAGACCCAGTACTTC,CASLRRGAETQYF
-,TRBV27,TRBJ2-7,-,TGTGCCAGCAGTTTTGTTGATCGCTACGAGCAGTACTTC,CASSFVDRYEQYF
-,TRBV2,TRBJ2-1,-,TGTGCCAGCAGACGGACTCAAGGTACCTACAATGAGCAGTTCTTC,CASRRTQGTYNEQFF
-,TRBV9,TRBJ2-7,-,TGTGCCAGCAGCGTAGGGGCAGGGCGATCCTACGAGCAGTACTTC,CASSVGAGRSYEQYF
-,TRBV27,TRBJ2-4,-,TGTGCCAGCGGGGACAACATTCAGTACTTC,CASGDNIQYF
TRBD1,TRBV7-9,TRBJ2-2,once,TGTGCCAGCAGCTCCCCGTTGGGACAGGGGGACACCGGGGAGCTGTTTTTT,CASSSPLGQGDTGELFF
-,TRBV29-1,TRBJ1-2,few,TGCAGCGTTGTGGCCGAGGGGGACTATGGCTACACCTTC,CSVVAEGDYGYTF
-,TRBV2,TRBJ2-5,-,TGTGCCAGAAAATTGGACAGCCAAGAGACCCAGTACTTC,CARKLDSQETQYF
-,TRBV11-2,TRBJ1-1,-,TGTGCCAGCAGCTCTTCGGAAGGGGGAAGATTGAACACTGAAGCTTTCTTT,CASSSSEGGRLNTEAFF
-,TRBV27,TRBJ2-5,-,TGTGCCAGCAGTATACAGGGGGGGCTACAAGAGACCCAGTACTTC,CASSIQGGLQETQYF
TRBD1,TRBV19,TRBJ1-5,-,TGTGCCAGTAGTATAGTAGTCCCTGGGACAGGGGACGGTCAGCCCCAGCATTTT,CASSIVVPGTGDGQPQHF
-,TRBV14,TRBJ2-7,-,TGTGCCAGCAGCCAAGAAATTGGGACATACTACGAGCAGTACTTC,CASSQEIGTYYEQYF